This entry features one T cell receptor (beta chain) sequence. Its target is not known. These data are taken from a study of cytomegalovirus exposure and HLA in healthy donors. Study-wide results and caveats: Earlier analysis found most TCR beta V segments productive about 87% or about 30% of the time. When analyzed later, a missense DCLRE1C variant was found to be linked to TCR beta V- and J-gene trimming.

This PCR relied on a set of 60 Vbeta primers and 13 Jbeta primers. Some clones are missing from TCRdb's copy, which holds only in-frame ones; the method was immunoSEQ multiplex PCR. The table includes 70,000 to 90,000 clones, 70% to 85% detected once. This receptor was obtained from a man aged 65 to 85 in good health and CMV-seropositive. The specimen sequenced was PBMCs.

The CDR3 protein is CASTGQGYYEQYF. CDR3 sequence (DNA): TGTGCCAGTACGGGACAGGGTTACTACGAGCAGTACTTC. The chain employs TRBV19 and TRBJ2-7; TRBD1 agrees at 9 bases. With 7 bases clipped from V and 3 bases from J, the junction kept 4 bases outside the gene matches. The CDR3 contains 13 residues. The V gene's germline CDR1 is LNHDA and CDR2 SQIVND (reference sequence).